The rows below give T cell receptor beta chains drawn from one sample of a study of T cell responses to AZD1222 COVID-19 vaccine. Repertoires were generated with immunoSEQ multiplex PCR, while TCRdb's copy carries only in-frame clones and drops some. The sample comprises 90,000 to 130,000 clones, about 80% of which are singletons, and around 9.9% rests with the top ten. This specimen was peripheral blood, taken on day 0 of AZD1222 vaccination. These receptor sequences come from an adult in good health. Each CDR3 is given with its conserved first and last residue. The D gene is left open where the match is weak. Only some rows state a clone size, as once, few, many or a class for expanded clones.

j_call clone_size d_call v_call cdr3_aa cdr3_nt
TRBJ1-5 NA NA TRBV7-9 CASSWGGLPQHF TGTGCCAGCAGCTGGGGGGGGTTGCCCCAGCATTTT
TRBJ1-1 NA NA TRBV9 CASSGRVNTEAFF TGTGCCAGCAGTGGGCGGGTGAACACTGAAGCTTTCTTT
TRBJ1-2 NA TRBD1 TRBV19 CASSIARGRDPTDYGYTF TGTGCCAGTAGTATCGCCAGGGGGCGGGATCCGACTGACTATGGCTACACCTTC
TRBJ1-1 NA TRBD1 TRBV5-1 CASSLAGTGGNTEAFF TGCGCCAGCAGCTTGGCCGGGACAGGGGGGAACACTGAAGCTTTCTTT
TRBJ2-6 few NA TRBV7-2 CARAENSGANVLTF TGTGCCAGGGCAGAAAACTCTGGGGCCAACGTCCTGACTTTC
TRBJ2-3 NA NA TRBV5-1 CASSFRAPDTQYF TGCGCCAGCAGCTTCCGGGCCCCAGATACGCAGTATTTT
TRBJ2-5 NA TRBD1 TRBV5-1 CASSLVATGQETQYF TGCGCCAGCAGCTTGGTAGCGACAGGGCAAGAGACCCAGTACTTC
TRBJ2-5 NA TRBD2 TRBV5-1 CASTVGLAGGGEETQYF TGCGCCAGCACCGTGGGACTAGCGGGGGGAGGGGAAGAGACCCAGTACTTC
TRBJ1-2 NA NA TRBV6-6 CASTTYRDGYTF TGTGCCAGCACCACCTACAGGGATGGCTACACCTTC
TRBJ2-3 NA NA TRBV5-1 CASREGGTDTQYF TGCGCCAGCAGGGAGGGAGGCACAGATACGCAGTATTTT
TRBJ1-4 once NA TRBV2 CASSPGAREKLFF TGTGCCAGTTCGCCAGGGGCGAGAGAAAAACTGTTTTTT
TRBJ1-1 NA NA TRBV12-3/TRBV12-4 CASGGATNEAFF TGTGCCAGCGGGGGCGCGACGAATGAAGCTTTCTTT
TRBJ1-1 NA NA TRBV5-1 CASSFQGTRNTEAFF TGCGCCAGCAGCTTTCAGGGGACCAGAAACACTGAAGCTTTCTTT
TRBJ2-5 NA NA TRBV5-4 CASSSATRLGETQYF TGTGCCAGCAGCTCGGCGACTAGACTGGGGGAGACCCAGTACTTC
TRBJ1-3 NA NA TRBV18 CASSPKIGVGVLTSGNTIYF TGTGCCAGCTCACCGAAAATCGGGGTTGGAGTACTCACCTCTGGAAACACCATATATTTT
TRBJ2-1 NA TRBD2 TRBV6-5 CASSSWASGANEQFF TGTGCCAGCAGTTCTTGGGCTAGCGGGGCGAATGAGCAGTTCTTC
TRBJ2-5 once TRBD2 TRBV5-1 CASSPLPLAGGGETQYF TGCGCCAGCAGCCCGCTCCCCCTAGCGGGAGGGGGGGAGACCCAGTACTTC
TRBJ2-1 NA TRBD2 TRBV7-9 CASSLPGLAGANEQFF TGTGCCAGCAGCTTGCCCGGACTAGCGGGAGCCAATGAGCAGTTCTTC
TRBJ2-7 NA NA TRBV7-6 CASSLGSVGPYEQYF TGTGCCAGCAGCTTAGGGTCTGTAGGGCCCTACGAGCAGTACTTC
TRBJ1-1 NA NA TRBV7-2 CASSLIGGNTEAFF TGTGCCAGCAGCTTAATCGGTGGGAACACTGAAGCTTTCTTT
TRBJ1-2 NA NA TRBV2 CASSANYGYTF TGTGCCAGCAGTGCAAACTATGGCTACACCTTC
TRBJ1-1 NA NA TRBV12-3/TRBV12-4 CASTMELNTEAFF TGTGCCAGCACCATGGAGCTAAACACTGAAGCTTTCTTT
TRBJ2-7 NA NA TRBV30 CAWSSGFYEQYF TGTGCCTGGAGTTCGGGGTTCTACGAGCAGTACTTC
TRBJ2-3 once NA TRBV3-1/TRBV3-2 CASSQDTSTDTQYF TGTGCCAGCAGCCAAGATACTAGCACAGATACGCAGTATTTT
TRBJ1-3 NA TRBD1 TRBV10-2 CATYGQGASGNTIYF TGCGCCACCTACGGTCAGGGGGCTTCTGGAAACACCATATATTTT
TRBJ1-1 NA NA TRBV12-3/TRBV12-4 CASSLVENTEAFF TGTGCCAGCAGTTTAGTCGAGAACACTGAAGCTTTCTTT
TRBJ2-1 NA TRBD2 TRBV5-4 CASSPGGGIPSYNEQFF TGTGCCAGCAGCCCTGGGGGGGGGATTCCCTCCTACAATGAGCAGTTCTTC
TRBJ1-2 NA NA TRBV7-2 CASSFTSYGYTF TGTGCCAGCAGCTTCACTTCCTATGGCTACACCTTC
TRBJ2-7 NA TRBD1 TRBV7-6 CASSLAPDRSSSYEQYF TGTGCCAGCAGCTTAGCCCCGGACAGGAGCAGCTCCTACGAGCAGTACTTC
TRBJ1-4 NA NA TRBV18 CASSSQGRDEKLFF TGTGCCAGCTCATCGCAGGGTCGGGATGAAAAACTGTTTTTT
TRBJ2-7 NA NA TRBV7-2 CACRQDSYEQYF TGTGCCTGTCGACAGGACTCCTACGAGCAGTACTTC
TRBJ1-5 NA NA TRBV6-5 CASTRDPDNQPQHF TGTGCCAGCACCCGGGATCCTGACAATCAGCCCCAGCATTTT
TRBJ1-2 NA NA TRBV14 CASSQEGKFNYGYTF TGTGCCAGCAGCCAAGAGGGCAAGTTCAACTATGGCTACACCTTC
TRBJ1-5 NA NA TRBV28 CASSLGARRNQPQHF TGTGCCAGCAGTTTAGGCGCGCGACGCAATCAGCCCCAGCATTTT
TRBJ1-4 few NA TRBV4-2 CASSQVGGTNEKLFF TGTGCCAGCAGCCAAGTAGGAGGGACTAATGAAAAACTGTTTTTT
TRBJ2-7 NA NA TRBV7-2 CASSLEGAPYEQYF TGTGCCAGCAGCTTAGAAGGGGCCCCCTACGAGCAGTACTTC
TRBJ2-7 few TRBD1 TRBV7-9 CASSPRGPYEQYF TGTGCCAGCAGCCCTAGGGGGCCCTACGAGCAGTACTTC
TRBJ2-1 NA NA TRBV29-1 CSAERQDNEQFF TGCAGCGCCGAGAGACAGGACAATGAGCAGTTCTTC
TRBJ2-2 NA NA TRBV7-2 CASSQGSDTGELFF TGTGCCAGCAGCCAGGGGTCTGACACCGGGGAGCTGTTTTTT
TRBJ2-1 NA NA TRBV30 CAWSSGTRNRNEQFF TGTGCCTGGAGTTCCGGGACAAGGAACCGCAATGAGCAGTTCTTC